The 29 T cell receptor beta chains in this list originate from one sample, sequenced in a study of blood T cell repertoires in COVID-19 (dated by TCRdb to about 2020). Library construction relied on the immunoSEQ multiplex PCR assay. TCRdb holds this immuneACCESS table with in-frame rearrangements only. Some clones are missing; in checked studies, unresolved V genes explain under half, and the rest has no known cause. This sample has tens of thousands of clones in its table, and 75% to 95% of those were observed once. The biggest ten clones account for 18% of the sample. Sequencing was performed on peripheral blood. Receptor source: a human donor in a cohort sampled during active COVID-19.

Only one count was recorded for this clone. V usage is TRBV27 and J usage is TRBJ2-2; 14 bases line up with TRBD2. The CDR3 consists of 16 residues. The J segment lost 4 bases and the V segment lost 5 bases, leaving 3 bases of the junction unmatched. Looked up from germline, CDR1 is MNHEY and CDR2 is SMNVEV (reference sequence). The CDR3 here is CASSKGLAGGTGELFF. The DNA for the CDR3 is TGTGCCAGCAGTAAAGGACTAGCGGGAGGCACCGGGGAGCTGTTTTTT.

V usage is TRBV5-4 and J usage is TRBJ2-2; possibly TRBD2 for D (7 bases). The germline CDR1 and CDR2 sequences are SGHNT and YYREEE (reference sequence). The CDR3 is 16 amino acids. Trimming removed 3 bases from V and 0 bases from J, with 12 bases in between. The CDR3: CASSWGGPANTGELFF. CDR3 nucleotide sequence: TGTGCCAGCAGCTGGGGGGGGCCAGCGAACACCGGGGAGCTGTTTTTT.

This chain links TRBV6-5 with TRBJ1-2; TRBD1 might be the D (5 bases). V shed 6 bases and J shed 5 bases, with 10 bases lying between them. Germline-derived CDR1 and CDR2 are MNHEY and SVGAGI. CDR3 length equals 12 residues. The CDR3 bases are TGTGCCAGCAGGACAGTGACTTATGGCTACACCTTC. Translation: CASRTVTYGYTF.

The V call is TRBV3-1 (or the pseudogene TRBV3-2), the J call TRBJ1-2; D might be TRBD1 (5 bases). CDR3 length equals 14 residues. V was pared by 4 bases and J by 5 bases, with 14 bases between. Looked up from germline, CDR1 is LGHDT and CDR2 is YNNKEL (reference sequence). CDR3 loop: CASSPQGLGYGYTF. CDR3 in DNA: TGTGCCAGCAGCCCTCAGGGTCTCGGGTATGGCTACACCTTC.

CDR3 in DNA: TGTGCCAGCAGCGTAGGGACAACAAACACCATATATTTT. This sequence encodes CASSVGTTNTIYF. This rearrangement joins TRBV9 to TRBJ1-3, with D tentatively TRBD1 (5 bases). Per the germline V gene, CDR1 is SGDLS and CDR2 is YYNGEE. V lost 0 bases and J 6 bases, leaving 7 bases between the germline ends. This CDR3 is 13 amino acids long. The full variable domain, its missing parts supplied by reference TRBV9 and TRBJ1-3, is DSGVTQTPKHLITATGQRVTLRCSPRSGDLSVYWYQQSLDQGLQFLIQYYNGEERAKGNILERFSAQQFPDLHSELNLSSLELGDSALYFCASSVGTTNTIYFGEGSWLTVV.

V is TRBV29-1 and J is TRBJ1-2; 10 nucleotides match TRBD1. J lost 5 bases, V lost 8 bases, and 14 bases had no gene match. CDR3 length: 15 residues. CDR1 and CDR2 from the germline V gene are SQVTM and ANQGSEA. CDR3 nucleotides: TGCAGCTTACGATACCGGGACAGGGGAGGTTATGGCTACACCTTC. It encodes CSLRYRDRGGYGYTF.

This chain joins TRBV9 and TRBJ1-1; D is ambiguous. Trimming took 4 bases from V and 4 from J, leaving 11 bases between them. This CDR3 has 13 residues. The germline CDR1 and CDR2 sequences are SGDLS and YYNGEE. In DNA form, the CDR3 reads TGTGCCAGCAGCCTCGAGCAAGCCACTGAAGCTTTCTTT. Its protein product is CASSLEQATEAFF.

The chain couples TRBV7-9 to TRBJ1-2; no reliable D call. V was cut by 5 bases and J by 4 bases, with 17 bases left in between. The CDR3 covers 15 residues. Germline V gene sequence: CDR1 SEHNR, CDR2 FQNEAQ (reference sequence). In DNA form, the CDR3 reads TGTGCCAGCAGCACTACCCCCGACGGCGGCTATGGCTACACCTTC. It is translated as CASSTTPDGGYGYTF. The full variable domain, completed using reference TRBV7-9 and TRBJ1-2, is DTGVSQNPRHKITKRGQNVTFRCDPISEHNRLYWYRQTLGQGPEFLTYFQNEAQLEKSRLLSDRFSAERPKGSFSTLEIQRTEQGDSAMYLCASSTTPDGGYGYTFGSGTRLTVV.

The rearrangement links TRBV7-2 to TRBJ2-5, with D possibly matching TRBD1 (5 bases). Looked up from germline, CDR1 is SGHTA and CDR2 is FQGNSA. The CDR3 loop spans 14 amino acids. Trimming stripped 5 bases from V and 1 base from J, with 11 bases between. The CDR3 DNA sequence: TGTGCCAGCAGCCTACAAAGGGGCCAAGAGACCCAGTACTTC. Translated, it gives CASSLQRGQETQYF.

The CDR3 nucleotides are TGTGCCAGCAGTTACTCGACAGGGCTCCGCTACGAGCAGTACTTC. It translates to CASSYSTGLRYEQYF. The J gene is TRBJ2-7, the V gene TRBV6-6, with TRBD1 matching over 7 bases. CDR1 MNHNY and CDR2 SVGAGI come from the germline V gene (reference sequence). The CDR3 sequence is 15 residues long. J lost 3 bases, V lost 0 bases, and 5 bases had no gene match.

V usage is TRBV11-3 and J usage is TRBJ2-7; the D gene is possibly TRBD2 (5 bases). With 2 bases removed from V and 3 bases from J, the gap between germline ends came to 17 bases. Germline CDR1 SGHNT, CDR2 YENEEA. CDR3 length: 16 residues. CDR3 bases: TGTGCCAGCAGCTTAAACCTAGGAGGCCTACGCTACGAGCAGTACTTC. Translated, it gives CASSLNLGGLRYEQYF.

The chain carries TRBV10-2 and TRBJ1-1; D unresolved. Per the germline V gene, CDR1 is WSHSY and CDR2 is SAAADI. The CDR3 is made up of 12 amino acids. V shed 3 bases and J shed 10 bases, with 12 bases lying between them. The CDR3 nucleotides read TGCGCCAGCAGTGAACGAGCCGGTTTAGCTTTCTTT. Protein product: CASSERAGLAFF.

The chain joins TRBV3-1 (or the pseudogene TRBV3-2) to TRBJ1-2, with 8 nucleotides matching TRBD1. With 4 bases clipped from V and 5 bases from J, the junction kept 3 bases outside the gene matches. The CDR3 runs 13 residues. Germline V gene lookup returns CDR1 LGHDT and CDR2 YNNKEL (reference sequence). CDR3 sequence: CASSPGGGYGYTF. In nucleotides, the CDR3 is TGTGCCAGCAGCCCAGGGGGCGGGTATGGCTACACCTTC.

The chain is built from TRBV6-5 and TRBJ1-1; D gene ambiguous. The CDR3 is 13 amino acids. Trimming cost V 0 bases and J 7 bases, with 9 bases left between them. CDR1 is MNHEY, CDR2 SVGAGI, per germline. The DNA of the CDR3 is TGTGCCAGCAGTTACTCGGAGGGTATTGAAGCTTTCTTT. Amino acids: CASSYSEGIEAFF.

CDR3 residues: CASFIGGGSNQPQHF. In DNA, the CDR3 is TGTGCCAGTTTTATCGGGGGTGGAAGCAATCAGCCCCAGCATTTT. The chain joins TRBV6-5 to TRBJ1-5; D might be TRBD1 (5 bases). The V gene's germline CDR1 is MNHEY and CDR2 SVGAGI. V lost 9 bases and J 1 base, leaving 16 bases between the germline ends. This CDR3 contains 15 residues.

Here the CDR3 reads CASSRDEGFTDTQYF. CDR3 in DNA: TGTGCCAGCAGTCGGGACGAGGGATTCACAGATACGCAGTATTTT. V and J are TRBV6-6 and TRBJ2-3, with D perhaps being TRBD1 or TRBD2 (5 bases each). Deletions cut 5 bases from V and 2 bases from J, with 14 bases between. Germline values: CDR1 MNHNY, CDR2 SVGAGI (reference sequence). The CDR3 is 15 residues long.

The V gene is TRBV9, the J gene TRBJ1-3; 9 bases agree with TRBD1. The CDR3 contains 15 residues. With 3 bases clipped from V and 2 bases from J, the junction kept 3 bases outside the gene matches. CDR1 and CDR2 (germline): SGDLS, YYNGEE. CDR3 sequence (DNA): TGTGCCAGCAGCGCGGGACAGGGAACTGGAAACACCATATATTTT. Its protein is CASSAGQGTGNTIYF.

V and J are TRBV7-2 and TRBJ2-1; possibly TRBD2 for D (7 bases). This CDR3 has 17 amino acids. CDR1 and CDR2 (germline): SGHTA, FQGNSA. V lost 1 base and J lost 0, with 13 bases in between. Written as DNA, the CDR3 is TGTGCCAGCAGCTTAGTTGGGGGGGGGCGCTCCTACAATGAGCAGTTCTTC. Translating it yields CASSLVGGGRSYNEQFF.

This clone has a single count. The J gene is TRBJ2-3, the V gene TRBV5-8; D uncertain. There are 17 residues in the CDR3. V dropped 3 bases and J dropped 2 bases, with 19 bases sitting between them. Germline V gives CDR1 SGHTS, CDR2 YDEGEE. CDR3: CASSSPIEWSHTDTQYF. The DNA of the CDR3 is TGTGCCAGCAGCTCCCCTATCGAATGGAGCCACACAGATACGCAGTATTTT.

The gene calls are TRBV29-1 and TRBJ2-3; 11 bases match TRBD2. This CDR3 region has 16 residues. The V segment lost 4 bases and the J segment 3 bases; nucleotides outside the gene matches: 9. CDR1 and CDR2 from the germline V gene are SQVTM and ANQGSEA. CDR3 sequence: CSVVILAGAHTDTQYF. The CDR3 bases are TGCAGCGTTGTGATACTAGCGGGGGCGCATACAGATACGCAGTATTTT.

V usage is TRBV6-5 and J usage is TRBJ2-7; D remains ambiguous. V lost 0 bases to trimming and J lost 0 bases, with 12 bases between them. The V gene's germline CDR1 is MNHEY and CDR2 SVGAGI. The CDR3 is 16 residues long. In DNA, the CDR3 is TGTGCCAGCAGTTACTCTGCGGCGGCAAGCTCCTACGAGCAGTACTTC. Its protein is CASSYSAAASSYEQYF.

In this sample, this clone turned up once. DNA for the CDR3: TGTGCCAGCAGCCATGGCGACAACGGGGGATCTGAAAAACTGTTTTTT. This encodes CASSHGDNGGSEKLFF. The V and J genes are TRBV3-1 (or the pseudogene TRBV3-2) and TRBJ1-4; D possibly corresponds to TRBD1 (5 bases). CDR3 size: 16 residues. Trimming cost V 3 bases and J 7 bases, with 18 bases left between them. Germline V gives CDR1 LGHDT, CDR2 YNNKEL (reference sequence).

A single count supports this clone. The chain uses TRBV11-2 and TRBJ2-3; D remains ambiguous. The V end was cut by 5 bases, the J end by 5 bases, with 11 bases between. The CDR3 totals 13 residues. Germline V gene sequence: CDR1 SGHAT, CDR2 FQNNGV. The CDR3 is CASSAEVQDTQYF. Written as DNA, the CDR3 is TGTGCCAGCAGCGCCGAGGTGCAAGATACGCAGTATTTT.

This clone has more than one count but fewer than ten. V and J are TRBV5-1 and TRBJ1-5; a weak D match, TRBD1 (6 bases). Germline-derived CDR1 and CDR2 are SGHRS and YFSETQ. This CDR3 has 15 amino acids. The V and J ends lost 4 bases and 0 bases respectively, with 11 bases between them. CDR3 coding DNA: TGCGCCAGCAGCGCCGCAGGGGATAGCAATCAGCCCCAGCATTTT. Translation: CASSAAGDSNQPQHF.

The gene calls are TRBV12-3 or TRBV12-4 and TRBJ1-6, with a weak D call TRBD1 (5 bases). There are 13 residues in the CDR3. V gave up 10 bases and J gave up 9 bases, with 16 bases separating them. This CDR3 reads CAIKTGGGSPLHF. The CDR3 DNA reads as TGTGCCATCAAGACCGGGGGTGGTTCACCCCTCCACTTT.

This rearrangement joins TRBV29-1 to TRBJ1-1; 8 nucleotides match TRBD1. V lost 3 bases to trimming and J lost 13 bases; unmatched junction nucleotides: 7. The CDR3 covers 11 residues. Germline-derived CDR1 and CDR2 are SQVTM and ANQGSEA. CDR3 loop: CSVDRATGGFF. CDR3 sequence (DNA): TGCAGCGTTGACAGGGCCACAGGGGGTTTCTTT.

This chain's CDR3 is CASSPFPTNTTDTQYF. CDR3 nucleotides: TGTGCCAGCAGCCCATTCCCGACTAACACCACAGATACGCAGTATTTT. This chain joins TRBV11-2 and TRBJ2-3; D may be TRBD2 (5 bases). The V end lost 5 bases, the J end lost 2 bases, and 17 bases lay between the germline ends. CDR3 length: 16 residues. Germline V gene sequence: CDR1 SGHAT, CDR2 FQNNGV. The whole variable domain, filled in from reference TRBV11-2 and TRBJ2-3, reads EAGVAQSPRYKIIEKRQSVAFWCNPISGHATLYWYQQILGQGPKLLIQFQNNGVVDDSQLPKDRFSAERLKGVDSTLKIQPAKLEDSAVYLCASSPFPTNTTDTQYFGPGTRLTVL.

The chain has TRBV27 and TRBJ2-7, with a tentative D call TRBD2 (5 bases). Germline CDR1 is MNHEY and CDR2 is SMNVEV (reference sequence). The CDR3 length is 15 residues. V lost 7 bases and J 0 bases, leaving 16 bases between the germline ends. The CDR3 is CASTMGSGSSYEQYF. CDR3 bases: TGTGCCAGCACCATGGGGTCGGGGAGCTCCTACGAGCAGTACTTC.

This chain links TRBV9 with TRBJ2-3; 7 nucleotides agree with TRBD2. The CDR3 sequence is 16 residues long. CDR1 is SGDLS, CDR2 YYNGEE, per germline. Losses at the gene ends were 1 base for V and 9 bases for J; bases not matched to a gene: 14. This CDR3 reads CASSVLGLEAGGTQYF. The CDR3 bases are TGTGCCAGCAGCGTACTTGGACTCGAGGCCGGGGGGACGCAGTATTTT.